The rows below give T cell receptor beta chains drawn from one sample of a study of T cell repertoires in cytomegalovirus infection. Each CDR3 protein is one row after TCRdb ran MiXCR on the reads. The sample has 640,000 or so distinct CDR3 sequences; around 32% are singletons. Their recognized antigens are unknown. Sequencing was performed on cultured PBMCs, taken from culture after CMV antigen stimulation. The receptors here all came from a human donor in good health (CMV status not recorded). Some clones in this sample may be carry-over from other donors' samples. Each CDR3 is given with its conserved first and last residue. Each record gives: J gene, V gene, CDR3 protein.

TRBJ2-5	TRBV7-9	CASSPVSGWQTQYF
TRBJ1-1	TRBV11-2	CASRSLRDRYMNTEAFF
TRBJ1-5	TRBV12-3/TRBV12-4	CASSFSMSEGDVFNQPQHF
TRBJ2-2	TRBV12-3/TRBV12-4	CASSSTGTNTGELFF
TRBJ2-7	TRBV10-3	CAIKDGRDDTEQYF
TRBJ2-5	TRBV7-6	CASSSRRDGGEETQYF
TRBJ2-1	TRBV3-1	CASSPLSGSFGSYNEQFF
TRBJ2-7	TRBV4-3	CASSQGWDGAYEQYF
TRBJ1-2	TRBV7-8	CASLQNLGYGYTF
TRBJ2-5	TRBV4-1	CASSQDRGSGVPETQYF
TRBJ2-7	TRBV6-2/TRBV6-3	CASSYENGQGGKHEQYF
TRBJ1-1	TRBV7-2	CASSLAMTGGLEFF
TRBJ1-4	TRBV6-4	CASSDSGLPRLFF
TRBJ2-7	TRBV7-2	CASSSGRGSPLYEQYF
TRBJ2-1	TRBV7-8	CASRPPGLAGYSSYNEQFF
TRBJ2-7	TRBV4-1	CASSRGTDFYEQYF
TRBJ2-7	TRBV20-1	CSGTSGRGPSYEQYF
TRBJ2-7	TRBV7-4	CASSLGWSGSYEQYF
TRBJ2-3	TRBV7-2	CASSSAPRGGTDTQYF
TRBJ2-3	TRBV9	CASSGQASTDTQYF
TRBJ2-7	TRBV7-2	CASSQLSSSYEQYF
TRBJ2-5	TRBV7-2	CASSLFGSGETQYF
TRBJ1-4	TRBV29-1	CSVGTGNNEKLFF
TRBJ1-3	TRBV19	CASQPRGRTGRNTIYF
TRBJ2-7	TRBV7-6	CASSLTTVGGEQYF
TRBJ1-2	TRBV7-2	CASSQLQGGWYGYTF
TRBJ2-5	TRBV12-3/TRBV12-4	CASSLIRQETQYF
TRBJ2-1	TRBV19	CASSKRQGDPAEQFF
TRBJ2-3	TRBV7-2	CASRHRGGLVDTQYF
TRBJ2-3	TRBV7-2	CASSLRRDRTDTQYF
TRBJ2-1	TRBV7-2	CASSPFLRGAQDEQFF
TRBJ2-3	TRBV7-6	CASSSQIAGTDTQYF
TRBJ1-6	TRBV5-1	CASSLELHSPLHF
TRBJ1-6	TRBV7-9	CASSLQGDGSPLHF
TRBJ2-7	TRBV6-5	CASSSRGTATYEQYF
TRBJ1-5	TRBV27	CASSPRDGVLNQPQHF
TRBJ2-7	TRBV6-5	CASSYSALYEQYF
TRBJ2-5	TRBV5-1	CASSLWGKETQYF
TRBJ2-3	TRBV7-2	CASRTGDTQYF
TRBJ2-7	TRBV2	CASSPRSNRGDEQYF
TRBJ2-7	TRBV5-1	CASSPSQGVDEQYF
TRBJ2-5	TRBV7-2	CASSSRLAGGLFGETQYF
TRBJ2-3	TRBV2	CASRWAVDTQYF
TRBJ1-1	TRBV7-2	CASSLVGGDTEAFF
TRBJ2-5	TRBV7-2	CASSLDGYYQETQYF
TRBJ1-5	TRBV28	CASSPPAGDQPQHF
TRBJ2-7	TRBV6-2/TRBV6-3	CASSKLAGVNEQYF
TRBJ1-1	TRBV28	CASKLGGSNTEAFF
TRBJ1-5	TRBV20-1	CSASGVGNQPQHF
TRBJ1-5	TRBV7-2	CASSLARDLFPLHQPQHF